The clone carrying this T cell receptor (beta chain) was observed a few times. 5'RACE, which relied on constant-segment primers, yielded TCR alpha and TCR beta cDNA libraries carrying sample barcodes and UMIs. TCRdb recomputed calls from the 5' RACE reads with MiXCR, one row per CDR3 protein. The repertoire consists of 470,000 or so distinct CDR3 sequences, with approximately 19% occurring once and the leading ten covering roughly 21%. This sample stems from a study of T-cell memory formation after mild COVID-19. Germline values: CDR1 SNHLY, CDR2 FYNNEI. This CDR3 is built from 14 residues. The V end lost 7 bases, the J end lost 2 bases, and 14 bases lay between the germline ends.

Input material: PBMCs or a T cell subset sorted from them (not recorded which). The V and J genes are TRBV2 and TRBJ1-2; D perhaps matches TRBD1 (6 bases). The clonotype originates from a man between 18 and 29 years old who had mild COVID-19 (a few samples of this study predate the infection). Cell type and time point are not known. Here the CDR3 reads CASTLRGENYGYTF. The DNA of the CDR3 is TGTGCCAGCACCCTAAGGGGGGAAAACTATGGCTACACCTTC.